The next 11 T cell receptor beta chains were all read from a single sample in a study of T cell responses to AZD1222 COVID-19 vaccine. Sequenced by immunoSEQ multiplex PCR; TCRdb stores in-frame clones only, minus some. The profile shows more than 95,000 clones, more than 70% of them singletons. The sample here was peripheral blood, taken on day 0 of AZD1222 vaccination. Every receptor here comes from an adult in good health.

The chain combines TRBV19 with TRBJ2-5; perhaps D is TRBD1 or TRBD2 (5 bases each). V was cut by 6 bases and J by 2 bases, with 10 bases left in between. This CDR3 spans 13 amino acids. Germline-derived CDR1 and CDR2 are LNHDA and SQIVND (reference sequence). The CDR3 bases are TGTGCCAGTAGCAGGGACCATCAAGAGACCCAGTACTTC. This encodes CASSRDHQETQYF.

This chain joins TRBV6-2 or TRBV6-3 and TRBJ1-6, with 10 nucleotides matching TRBD1. This CDR3 has 14 amino acids. J gave up 16 bases and V 2 bases, and 8 bases lay outside the gene matches. Germline V gene sequence: CDR1 MNHEY, CDR2 SVGEGT. In DNA form, the CDR3 reads TGTGCCAGCAGTTACCATCGACAGGGGGCAACACTCCACTTT. Amino acids: CASSYHRQGATLHF.

The V gene is TRBV6-2 or TRBV6-3, the J gene TRBJ2-3, with TRBD2 identical over 8 bases. Germline-derived CDR1 and CDR2 are MNHEY and SVGEGT. CDR3 length: 15 residues. V trimming: 5 bases; J trimming: 3 bases; junction bases outside the gene matches: 7. The CDR3 protein is CASSPPGLVTDTQYF. CDR3 nucleotide sequence: TGTGCCAGCAGTCCCCCGGGACTAGTGACAGATACGCAGTATTTT.

About this clone: The same CDR3 is also encoded by other DNA sequences in this sample. The rearrangement joins TRBV9 to TRBJ2-3; D is ambiguous. This CDR3 region has 13 residues. V shed 0 bases and J shed 5 bases, with 7 bases lying between them. Germline values: CDR1 SGDLS, CDR2 YYNGEE. This CDR3 is CASSVAREDTQYF. The CDR3 nucleotides are TGTGCCAGCAGCGTAGCTAGGGAAGATACGCAGTATTTT.

The V and J genes are TRBV18 and TRBJ2-7, with TRBD1 matching 10 bases. V was pared by 1 base and J by 2 bases, with 5 bases of the junction left unmatched. This CDR3 has 16 amino acids. Germline CDR1 is KGHSH and CDR2 is LQKENI. The CDR3 region has the DNA TGTGCCAGCTCACCACGACAGGGGGCAACCCCCTACGAGCAGTACTTC. Amino acids: CASSPRQGATPYEQYF.

This chain connects TRBV6-6 to TRBJ2-2; D perhaps matches TRBD2 (5 bases). CDR3 length equals 14 residues. In germline, CDR1 is MNHNY, CDR2 SVGAGI (reference sequence). V dropped 10 bases and J dropped 6 bases, with 18 bases sitting between them. The CDR3 spells CATLRGIDAGELFF. The CDR3 DNA sequence: TGTGCCACCCTGAGAGGGATTGATGCCGGGGAGCTGTTTTTT.

The genes are TRBV7-6 and TRBJ2-7; TRBD1 matches at 7 bases. Germline CDR1 SGHVS, CDR2 FNYEAQ. The CDR3 is made up of 16 amino acids. The V segment lost 1 base and the J segment 4 bases; nucleotides outside the gene matches: 10. The CDR3 DNA is TGTGCCAGCAGCTTAGAACCCCCGGACAGGAGGTACGAGCAGTACTTC. Translated, it gives CASSLEPPDRRYEQYF.

This clone was detected only once. The rearrangement uses TRBV7-3 and TRBJ2-1, with TRBD2 matching 11 bases. The CDR3 covers 20 residues. Germline loops: CDR1 SGHTA, CDR2 FQGTGA. The trim removed 1 base at V and 7 bases at J, leaving 18 bases unmatched. CDR3 coding DNA: TGTGCCAGCAGCTTAAGGGGCCGGGGAGTAGCGGGAGGGCCGGGGAATGAGCAGTTCTTC. Amino acids: CASSLRGRGVAGGPGNEQFF.

The chain is built from TRBV10-3 and TRBJ2-5; TRBD2 aligns across 14 bases. This CDR3 has 17 residues. The trim removed 8 bases at V and 4 bases at J, leaving 12 bases unmatched. From germline, CDR1 is ENHRY and CDR2 SYGVKD. CDR3 sequence: CAISAGTSGSNAETQYF. Here the CDR3 DNA reads TGTGCCATCTCAGCGGGGACTAGCGGGAGTAATGCAGAGACCCAGTACTTC.

This chain joins TRBV4-1 and TRBJ2-6, with D perhaps TRBD1 (5 bases). V was clipped by 3 bases and J by 0 bases, with 6 bases between them. The CDR3 loop spans 15 amino acids. From germline, CDR1 is MGHRA and CDR2 YSYEKL. The CDR3 sequence is CASSQGHSGANVLTF. The DNA for the CDR3 is TGCGCCAGCAGCCAGGGGCACTCTGGGGCCAACGTCCTGACTTTC.

V gene TRBV28 combines with J gene TRBJ1-5, with D uncertain. V dropped 5 bases and J dropped 4 bases, with 12 bases sitting between them. The CDR3 covers 14 residues. Germline V gene data show CDR1 as MDHEN and CDR2 as SYDVKM. The DNA of the CDR3 is TGTGCCAGCAGTCGGACGCCTATGAATCAGCCCCAGCATTTT. Protein product: CASSRTPMNQPQHF.